The following is a TCR beta chain sequence with its context. Its cognate antigen is unknown. The V gene's germline CDR1 is SGHKS and CDR2 YYEKEE (reference sequence). The CDR3 is 15 residues long. The junction had 4 bases not matched to a gene; V was cut back by 4 bases and J by 3 bases. The data are from a study of cytomegalovirus exposure and HLA in healthy donors. Looking at the study overall: From donors who were HLA-typed, an early data release held 70 million to 90 million unique TCRs.

Whole-study findings and limits: Data from an earlier analysis indicated that most TCR beta V segments were productive either about 87% or about 30% of the time. Most subjects had HLA-A and HLA-B alleles reportedly predicted accurately by TCR beta sequences.

Primers: 60 Vbeta forward and 13 Jbeta reverse. The repertoire was sequenced with immunoSEQ multiplex PCR; TCRdb's copy has only in-frame clones and lacks some. This sample has 70,000 or so clones, with 86% found just once. The chain is built from TRBV5-5 and TRBJ2-3; 11 bases line up with TRBD2. What was sequenced was PBMCs. This sequence was found in a woman younger than 45 in good health and CMV-seronegative. This CDR3 is CASSHTSGRTDTQYF. CDR3 sequence (DNA): TGTGCCAGCAGCCATACTAGCGGGAGAACAGATACGCAGTATTTT.